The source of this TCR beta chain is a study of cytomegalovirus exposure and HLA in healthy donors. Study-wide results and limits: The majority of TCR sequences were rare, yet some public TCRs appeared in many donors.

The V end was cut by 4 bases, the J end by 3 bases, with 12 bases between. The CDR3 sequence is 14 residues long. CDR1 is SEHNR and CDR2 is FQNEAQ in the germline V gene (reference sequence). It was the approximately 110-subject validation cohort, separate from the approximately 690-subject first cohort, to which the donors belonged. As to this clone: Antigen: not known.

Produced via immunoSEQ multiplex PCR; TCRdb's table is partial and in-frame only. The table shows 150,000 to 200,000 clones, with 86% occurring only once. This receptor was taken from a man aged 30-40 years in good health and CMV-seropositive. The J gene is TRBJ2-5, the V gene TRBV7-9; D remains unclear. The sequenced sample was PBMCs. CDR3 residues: CASSSSQAKETQYF. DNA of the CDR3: TGTGCCAGCAGCTCCTCCCAGGCAAAAGAGACCCAGTACTTC.